The 17 T cell receptor beta chains reported below all come from one sample, sequenced in a study of response to subunit inactivated influenza vaccine. TCRdb re-derived calls from the RT-PCR reads in MiXCR, one entry per CDR3 protein. Of 280,000 or so distinct CDR3 sequences listed, about a fifth were seen once; the top ten hold roughly a tenth. Specimen: PBMCs from blood, collected 21 months after vaccination. These receptors came from a man between 50 and 69 years old who received an inactivated influenza vaccine.

The chain combines TRBV6-2 or TRBV6-3 with TRBJ2-6; 10 nucleotides match TRBD1. CDR1 and CDR2 from the germline V gene are MNHEY and SVGEGT. J gave up 2 bases and V 6 bases, and 7 bases lay outside the gene matches. The length of the CDR3 is 17 residues. CDR3 sequence reads: CASSLGTGVPGANVLTF. In DNA form, the CDR3 reads TGTGCCAGCAGCCTAGGGACAGGGGTTCCTGGGGCCAACGTCCTGACTTTC.

This CDR3 is CASSLVGGSSPLHF. CDR3 in DNA: TGTGCCAGCAGCTTGGTTGGGGGTAGTTCACCCCTCCACTTT. The chain has TRBV5-8 and TRBJ1-6; weak D call: TRBD1 (5 bases). In germline, CDR1 is SGHTS, CDR2 YDEGEE. Trimming pared 0 bases from V and 9 bases from J, leaving 10 bases between. The CDR3 length is 14 residues.

V and J are TRBV30 and TRBJ2-5; weak D call: TRBD2 (5 bases). The V and J ends lost 3 bases and 4 bases respectively, with 12 bases between them. The length of the CDR3 is 13 residues. CDR1 and CDR2 from the germline V gene are GTSNPN and SVGIG (reference sequence). CDR3 in DNA: TGTGCCTGGAGCCCCGGGGTGGCAGAGACCCAGTACTTC. As protein: CAWSPGVAETQYF. Filled out from reference TRBV30 and TRBJ2-5, the complete variable domain reads SQTIHQWPATLVQPVGSPLSLECTVEGTSNPNLYWYRQAAGRGLQLLFYSVGIGQISSEVPQNLSASRPQDRQFILSSKKLLLSDSGFYLCAWSPGVAETQYFGPGTRLLVL.

The chain is built from TRBV19 and TRBJ2-2; D may be TRBD1 or TRBD2 (5 bases each). V lost 2 bases to trimming and J lost 1 base, with 11 bases between them. Germline V gene data show CDR1 as LNHDA and CDR2 as SQIVND (reference sequence). The CDR3 consists of 16 residues. The DNA of the CDR3 is TGTGCCAGTAGTATATCGGGACGGTTGAACACCGGGGAGCTGTTTTTT. This translates into CASSISGRLNTGELFF.

This clonotype was observed a handful of times. The chain recombines TRBV13 with TRBJ2-7; D may match TRBD1 or TRBD2 (6 bases each). CDR3 length: 15 residues. In germline, CDR1 is PRHDT, CDR2 FYEKMQ (reference sequence). Trimming pared 2 bases from V and 2 bases from J, leaving 13 bases between. CDR3 sequence (DNA): TGTGCCAGCAGCTTAACAGGAGGGGGAGCCTACGAGCAGTACTTC. Protein product: CASSLTGGGAYEQYF.

This clonotype was counted only a few times. The V and J genes are TRBV7-2 and TRBJ1-2, with D possibly being TRBD1 (6 bases). Germline values: CDR1 SGHTA, CDR2 FQGNSA. The CDR3 runs to 14 residues. Trimming took off 4 bases at V and 5 bases at J, with 14 bases between the two ends. In nucleotides, the CDR3 is TGTGCCAGCAGCTCTCAGGGGTCACCTTATGGCTACACCTTC. This codes for CASSSQGSPYGYTF. Full variable domain (missing parts from reference TRBV7-2 and TRBJ1-2): GAGVSQSPSNKVTEKGKDVELRCDPISGHTALYWYRQSLGQGLEFLIYFQGNSAPDKSGLPSDRFSAERTGGSVSTLTIQRTQQEDSAVYLCASSSQGSPYGYTFGSGTRLTVV.

This rearrangement joins TRBV5-5 to TRBJ1-5; D remains ambiguous. Trimming left V 1 base short and J 2 bases short, with 10 bases between. CDR3 size: 15 residues. CDR1 SGHKS and CDR2 YYEKEE come from the germline V gene (reference sequence). In nucleotides, the CDR3 is TGTGCCAGCAGCTTGCTTCGCGGGGGCAATCAGCCCCAGCATTTT. Translation: CASSLLRGGNQPQHF.

The chain couples TRBV20-1 to TRBJ1-5; no reliable D call. V dropped 3 bases and J dropped 4 bases, with 10 bases sitting between them. CDR3 length: 13 amino acids. Germline loops: CDR1 DFQATT, CDR2 SNEGSKA (reference sequence). The CDR3 loop is CSASGVGNQPQHF. In DNA, the CDR3 is TGCAGTGCTAGCGGGGTTGGAAATCAGCCCCAGCATTTT.

This clonotype was counted a few times. This rearrangement joins TRBV28 to TRBJ2-7; D possibly matches TRBD1 or TRBD2 (5 bases each). V lost 4 bases and J lost 5, with 21 bases in between. Per germline, CDR1 MDHEN and CDR2 SYDVKM. The CDR3 has 16 amino acids. The CDR3 sequence: CASSSTSGTALHEQYF. The CDR3 DNA reads TGTGCCAGCAGTTCCACCTCCGGGACGGCCCTCCACGAGCAGTACTTC.

This clonotype was detected only a few times. The gene calls are TRBV28 and TRBJ1-1; D possibly corresponds to TRBD1 (5 bases). The CDR3 contains 13 residues. V lost 8 bases, J lost 3 bases, and 13 bases lay in between. The V gene's germline CDR1 is MDHEN and CDR2 SYDVKM. CDR3 sequence (DNA): TGTGCCAGCTTTGTCGGGGGAGACACTGAAGCTTTCTTT. It translates to CASFVGGDTEAFF.

The V call is TRBV27, the J call TRBJ1-2; D is possibly TRBD1 (6 bases). V lost 6 bases to trimming and J lost 2 bases, with 13 bases between them. This CDR3 region has 14 residues. Per germline, CDR1 MNHEY and CDR2 SMNVEV (reference sequence). The CDR3 loop is CASRWGAGNYGYTF. Here the CDR3 DNA reads TGTGCCAGCAGATGGGGGGCGGGAAACTATGGCTACACCTTC.

This sequence joins TRBV5-5 and TRBJ2-5; 9 bases agree with TRBD1. Germline assignment: CDR1 SGHKS and CDR2 YYEKEE (reference sequence). CDR3 length equals 15 residues. V dropped 4 bases and J dropped 2; count of bases not matched to a gene: 6. The CDR3: CASSINRGPQETQYF. CDR3 bases: TGTGCCAGCAGCATCAACAGGGGGCCACAAGAGACCCAGTACTTC.

This sequence joins TRBV6-6 and TRBJ2-7, with D unclear. Germline V gene sequence: CDR1 MNHNY, CDR2 SVGAGI (reference sequence). V lost 0 bases to trimming and J lost 3 bases, with 6 bases between them. This CDR3 region has 13 residues. The CDR3 nucleotides are TGTGCCAGCAGTTACTCGAACAGCTACGAGCAGTACTTC. Its translation is CASSYSNSYEQYF.

V usage is TRBV5-1 and J usage is TRBJ1-1; no definite D call. Germline values: CDR1 SGHRS, CDR2 YFSETQ. V was clipped by 1 base and J by 8 bases, with 15 bases between them. The CDR3 consists of 14 residues. CDR3 region: CASSLNTNPVEAFF. In DNA, the CDR3 is TGCGCCAGCAGCTTGAACACCAACCCGGTCGAAGCTTTCTTT.

Comments on this clonotype: The conserved closing phenylalanine or tryptophan is absent in this CDR3, likely reflecting a read error. The rearrangement uses TRBV12-3 or TRBV12-4 and TRBJ2-1, with D possibly TRBD2 on 6 matching bases. V lost 6 bases, J lost 5 bases, and 14 bases lay in between. The CDR3 has 14 residues. DNA of the CDR3: TGTGCCAGCAGCGACCCGGGACTCAACAATGAGCAGTTCTCC. Protein sequence: CASSDPGLNNEQFS.

V is TRBV6-1 and J is TRBJ1-2; D is perhaps TRBD1 (5 bases). This CDR3 is built from 14 residues. Germline CDR1 MNHNS, CDR2 SASEGT. V was shortened by 0 bases and J by 8 bases, with 13 bases between the two germline ends. The CDR3 DNA sequence: TGTGCCAGCAGTGAAGCCACGGGGGGGTCCGGCTACACCTTC. Translation: CASSEATGGSGYTF.

V and J are TRBV2 and TRBJ2-1, with D possibly TRBD2 on 5 matching bases. The CDR3 has 16 residues. Germline values: CDR1 SNHLY, CDR2 FYNNEI. Trimming removed 1 base at V and 0 bases at J, with 10 bases between. The CDR3 DNA reads as TGTGCCAGCAGTGAAGGGACTCGACCCTCCTACAATGAGCAGTTCTTC. It specifies CASSEGTRPSYNEQFF.